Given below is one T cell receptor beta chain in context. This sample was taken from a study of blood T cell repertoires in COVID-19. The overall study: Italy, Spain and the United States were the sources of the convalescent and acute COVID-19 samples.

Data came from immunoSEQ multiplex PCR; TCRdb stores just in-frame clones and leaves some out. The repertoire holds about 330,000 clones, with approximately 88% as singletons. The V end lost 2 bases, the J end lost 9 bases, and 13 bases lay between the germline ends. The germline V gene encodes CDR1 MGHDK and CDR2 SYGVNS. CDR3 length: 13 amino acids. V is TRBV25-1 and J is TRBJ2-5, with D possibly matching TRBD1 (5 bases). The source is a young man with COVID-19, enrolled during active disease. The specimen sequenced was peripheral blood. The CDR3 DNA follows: TGTGCCAGCAGTGAACGGTGGGTAGGGGCCCAGTACTTC. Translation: CASSERWVGAQYF.